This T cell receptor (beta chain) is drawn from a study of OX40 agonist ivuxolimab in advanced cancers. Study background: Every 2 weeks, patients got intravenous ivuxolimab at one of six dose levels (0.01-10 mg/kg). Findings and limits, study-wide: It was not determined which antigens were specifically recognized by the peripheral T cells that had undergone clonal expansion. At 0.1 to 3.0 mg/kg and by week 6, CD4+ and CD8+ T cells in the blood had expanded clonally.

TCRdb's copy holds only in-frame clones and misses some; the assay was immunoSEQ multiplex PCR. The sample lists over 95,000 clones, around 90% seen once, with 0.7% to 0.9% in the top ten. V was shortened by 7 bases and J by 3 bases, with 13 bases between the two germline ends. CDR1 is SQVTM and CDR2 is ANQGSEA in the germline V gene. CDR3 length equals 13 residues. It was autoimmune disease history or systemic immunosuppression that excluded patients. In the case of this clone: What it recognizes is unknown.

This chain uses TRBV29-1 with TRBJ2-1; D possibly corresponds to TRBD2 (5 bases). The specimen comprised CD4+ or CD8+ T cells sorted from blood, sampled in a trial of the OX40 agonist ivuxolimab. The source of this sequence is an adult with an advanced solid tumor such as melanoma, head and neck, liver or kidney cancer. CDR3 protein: CSASTGSYNEQFF. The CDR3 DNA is TGCAGCGCCTCAACGGGGAGCTACAATGAGCAGTTCTTC.